One and the same sample provided the 23 T cell receptor beta chains below, sequenced in a study of T cells in Graves' hyperthyroidism and ophthalmopathy. Amplified regions were TCR beta CDR3 sequences from RNA transcripts. When the TCR CDR3 underwent first-round RT-PCR, the HTBI primer set was used. TCRdb fed the multiplex PCR reads into MiXCR, producing one record per CDR3 protein. The sample consists of fewer than 800,000 distinct CDR3 sequences, approximately 16% of them appearing once. The sample taken for sequencing was blood. The receptor set was obtained from a man between 18 and 35 years old with Graves' hyperthyroidism.

The chain links TRBV3-1 to TRBJ1-1, with D unclear. The CDR3 runs to 14 residues. Between the trimmed V and J ends, which lost 7 bases and 7 bases, there was a span of 19 bases. Germline assignment: CDR1 LGHDT and CDR2 YNNKEL (reference sequence). CDR3 amino acids: CASTRTHRVGEAFF. The CDR3, as DNA: TGTGCCAGCACTCGGACCCATCGGGTGGGTGAAGCTTTCTTT.

The rearrangement joins TRBV5-1 to TRBJ1-4; 9 positions match TRBD1. The germline gives CDR1 SGHRS, CDR2 YFSETQ. This CDR3 comprises 18 residues. Trimming removed 0 bases from V and 3 bases from J; junction bases left unmatched: 9. The CDR3 region has the DNA TGCGCCAGCAGCTTGGCGGGACAGGGCCGGCGGGCTAATGAAAAACTGTTTTTT. Translating gives CASSLAGQGRRANEKLFF.

The chain carries TRBV7-2 and TRBJ2-2; 7 positions match TRBD1. V was clipped by 5 bases and J by 6 bases; unmatched bases: 6. CDR3 size: 14 residues. CDR1 is SGHTA and CDR2 is FQGNSA in the germline V gene. CDR3 in DNA: TGTGCCAGCAGCCCTACAGGGGTTCCCGGGGAGCTGTTTTTT. It is translated as CASSPTGVPGELFF.

This clonotype was counted many times. This chain uses TRBV2 with TRBJ1-5; D is possibly TRBD1 (6 bases). Germline V gene lookup returns CDR1 SNHLY and CDR2 FYNNEI. The length of the CDR3 is 18 residues. Trimming took 2 bases from V and 9 from J, leaving 26 bases between them. CDR3 residues: CASSEKEQGTLTPTPQHF. CDR3 bases: TGTGCCAGCAGTGAAAAGGAGCAGGGGACGCTGACCCCGACGCCCCAGCATTTT.

This clonotype has just a few counts. The chain is built from TRBV12-3 or TRBV12-4 and TRBJ1-4; D is perhaps TRBD1 (6 bases). V lost 3 bases, J lost 4 bases, and 9 bases lay in between. This CDR3 spans 14 amino acids. In DNA form, the CDR3 reads TGTGCCAGCAGTTTGGGGGGGCGTAATGAAAAACTGTTTTTT. Translating gives CASSLGGRNEKLFF.

This clonotype was observed a handful of times. J is TRBJ2-7 and V is TRBV20-1; 10 nucleotides agree with TRBD2. Germline V gene lookup returns CDR1 DFQATT and CDR2 SNEGSKA (reference sequence). V trimming: 5 bases; J trimming: 3 bases; junction bases outside the gene matches: 19. The CDR3 has 18 residues. The CDR3 region has the DNA TGCAGTGCTCGTACTTTAATGGGACTAGCGTCAACCATCTACGAGCAGTACTTC. Its translation: CSARTLMGLASTIYEQYF.

The chain combines TRBV9 with TRBJ2-7; a weak D match, TRBD1 (9 bases). Germline V gene data show CDR1 as SGDLS and CDR2 as YYNGEE. V was trimmed by 3 bases and J by 3 bases, leaving 19 bases between them. This CDR3 region has 16 residues. The CDR3 reads CASSAGGGQGGYEQYF. DNA for the CDR3: TGTGCCAGCAGCGCGGGGGGGGGACAGGGAGGCTACGAGCAGTACTTC.

Remarks on this clonotype: The CDR3 end shows no conserved phenylalanine or tryptophan, and so a read error is likely. The CDR3 sequence: CALLAEPSYNEQYL. The CDR3 nucleotides read TGTGCCCTCTTGGCCGAGCCCTCCTACAATGAGCAGTACCTC. The chain is built from TRBV7-9 and TRBJ2-1; D is unresolved. The J call could be wrong; TRBJ2-7 is a better fit for the DNA end. Germline assignment: CDR1 SEHNR and CDR2 FQNEAQ (reference sequence). CDR3 length: 14 residues.

This clonotype appeared many times. The CDR3: CASSFTGSDTQYF. CDR3 bases: TGTGCCAGCAGTTTCACAGGGTCAGATACGCAGTATTTT. V gene TRBV11-3 combines with J gene TRBJ2-3; possible D gene TRBD1, 6 bases. Deletions cut 6 bases from V and 4 bases from J, with 11 bases between. In germline, CDR1 is SGHNT, CDR2 YENEEA. This CDR3 region has 13 residues.

This clonotype was seen at least ten times. An end of the junction differs from the germline gene, which may be a read error. The chain combines TRBV7-8 with TRBJ2-3; no clear D. There are 12 residues in the CDR3. Germline V lookup: CDR1 SGHVS, CDR2 FQNEAQ. The CDR3, as DNA: TGTGCCAACAGCTTAGCCACAGATACGCAGTATTTT. It specifies CANSLATDTQYF. The entire variable domain, with the rest obtained from reference TRBV7-8 and TRBJ2-3, is as follows: GAGVSQSPRYKVAKRGQDVALRCDPISGHVSLFWYQQALGQGPEFLTYFQNEAQLDKSGLPSDRFFAERPEGSVSTLKIQRTQQEDSAVYLCANSLATDTQYFGPGTRLTVL.

This clonotype has only a few counts. Here the CDR3 omits its conserved ending phenylalanine or tryptophan, so a read error is the likely source. The rearrangement links TRBV28 to TRBJ2-6, with D uncertain. CDR3 length equals 14 residues. The V and J ends lost 5 bases and 4 bases respectively, with 9 bases between them. CDR1 is MDHEN and CDR2 is SYDVKM in the germline V gene. The chain's CDR3 is CASSKGMGANVLTL. CDR3 DNA: TGTGCCAGCAGTAAGGGTATGGGGGCCAACGTCCTGACTTTA.

This clonotype occurred many times. The chain carries TRBV6-1 and TRBJ2-7; 8 bases align to TRBD2. This CDR3 is 14 amino acids long. Trimming removed 6 bases from V and 1 base from J; junction bases left unmatched: 5. Germline V gives CDR1 MNHNS, CDR2 SASEGT. The CDR3 loop reads CASRTSVGSYEQYF. The CDR3 nucleotides read TGTGCCAGCAGGACTAGCGTCGGTTCCTACGAGCAGTACTTC.

In its sample, this clonotype was seen many times. The chain is built from TRBV20-1 and TRBJ2-1; TRBD2 matches 7 bases. Germline CDR1 reads DFQATT; CDR2 reads SNEGSKA (reference sequence). The V and J ends lost 1 base and 4 bases, in that order; junction bases with no gene match: 7. The CDR3 runs 15 residues. Here the CDR3 reads CSARGGAGSYNEQFF. The CDR3 DNA reads as TGCAGTGCTAGAGGTGGAGCGGGGAGTTACAATGAGCAGTTCTTC.

This clonotype was observed once. The chain couples TRBV20-1 to TRBJ2-7; 9 positions agree with TRBD2. The trim removed 5 bases at V and 3 bases at J, leaving 11 bases unmatched. The CDR3 is made up of 15 amino acids. Germline lookup yields CDR1 DFQATT and CDR2 SNEGSKA (reference sequence). CDR3 region: CSALPTSGTFYEQYF. In DNA, the CDR3 is TGCAGTGCTCTCCCGACTAGCGGAACATTCTACGAGCAGTACTTC.

This clonotype came up many times. This chain joins TRBV3-2 and TRBJ1-5. TRBV3-2 is an annotated pseudogene. The CDR3 consists of 16 residues. CDR3 in DNA: TGTGCCAGCAGCCAAGAGCGGCGGGCTCCCAATCAGCCCCAGCATTTT. Translated, it gives CASSQERRAPNQPQHF.

This clonotype was detected a few times. The rearrangement links TRBV19 to TRBJ1-1; 9 positions agree with TRBD1. The junction had 3 bases not matched to a gene; V was cut back by 4 bases and J by 3 bases. The CDR3 has 14 amino acids. Germline V gene data show CDR1 as LNHDA and CDR2 as SQIVND (reference sequence). The CDR3 DNA reads as TGTGCCAGTAGTAAGGGACAGGGTGACACTGAAGCTTTCTTT. As protein: CASSKGQGDTEAFF.

Note on this clonotype: The CDR3 does not close with the conserved phenylalanine or tryptophan, likely indicating a read error. The CDR3 DNA reads TGTGCCAGCAGTCCGGGACAGGGGCCGTACGAGCAGTACTTG. It yields the protein CASSPGQGPYEQYL. The chain links TRBV28 to TRBJ2-7; 10 bases are a match to TRBD1. This CDR3 comprises 14 residues. Germline V CDR1 and CDR2: MDHEN, SYDVKM. V trimming: 5 bases; J trimming: 4 bases; junction bases outside the gene matches: 5.

In this sample, this clonotype turned up a few times. V and J are TRBV29-1 and TRBJ2-1, with 8 bases matching TRBD2. The germline V gene encodes CDR1 SQVTM and CDR2 ANQGSEA. The ends lost 4 bases at V and 1 base at J; junction bases unmatched: 6. The CDR3 is 15 amino acids. In DNA, the CDR3 is TGCAGCGTTGCGGGGGGGGCGCTTTCCTACAATGAGCAGTTCTTC. It translates to CSVAGGALSYNEQFF.

In this sample, this clonotype turned up a few times. The chain is built from TRBV27 and TRBJ2-1, with 7 bases that match TRBD2. The CDR3 has 15 residues. Germline V gives CDR1 MNHEY, CDR2 SMNVEV (reference sequence). V shed 5 bases, J shed 0 bases, and the junction held 4 bases outside the gene matches. CDR3 residues: CASSVRTSSYNEQFF. CDR3 sequence (DNA): TGTGCCAGCAGTGTCCGGACTAGCTCCTACAATGAGCAGTTCTTC.

This clonotype was counted ten times or more. In DNA form, the CDR3 reads TGTGCCAGCTCACCACGAAGGGGGACAAGCAATGAGCAGTTCTTC. This encodes CASSPRRGTSNEQFF. The chain joins TRBV18 to TRBJ2-1, with D perhaps matching TRBD1 (6 bases). The germline V gene encodes CDR1 KGHSH and CDR2 LQKENI. CDR3 length equals 15 residues. V was cut by 1 base and J by 6 bases, with 13 bases left in between.

This clonotype was detected ten times or more. This chain uses TRBV2 with TRBJ1-4, with no clear D. The CDR3 consists of 15 residues. Germline values: CDR1 SNHLY, CDR2 FYNNEI. V was shortened by 1 base and J by 3 bases, with 9 bases between the two germline ends. CDR3 in amino acids: CASSEVGAANEKLFF. The CDR3 DNA follows: TGTGCCAGCAGTGAAGTTGGAGCTGCTAATGAAAAACTGTTTTTT.

Worth noting for this clonotype: With a much larger clone just one base away, this may be a read error. The chain links TRBV28 to TRBJ2-1; D uncertain. The tail of the sequence fits TRBJ2-7 better, so the J call may be wrong. Germline V gives CDR1 MDHEN, CDR2 SYDVKM. The CDR3 has 17 residues. CDR3 amino acids: CASSLGEDLHWYNEQYF. CDR3 in DNA: TGTGCCAGCAGTTTAGGCGAGGATCTCCATTGGTACAATGAGCAGTACTTC.

The J gene is TRBJ2-7, the V gene TRBV4-3; a possible D gene is TRBD1 (6 bases). CDR1 is LGHNA and CDR2 is YSLEER in the germline V gene. V gave up 4 bases and J gave up 4 bases, with 23 bases separating them. This CDR3 comprises 17 residues. CDR3 residues: CASSRDTQGELPYEQYF. Here the CDR3 DNA reads TGCGCCAGCAGCCGAGATACACAGGGCGAGCTCCCGTACGAGCAGTACTTC.